This passage covers 20 T cell receptor beta chains from one sample sequenced in a study of T cell repertoires in aging, cancer and after chemotherapy. Rearranged V-D-J TRB sequences were amplified with a mixed TRB-A/B primer pool. TCRdb called the multiplex PCR reads again in MiXCR, with one record for every CDR3 protein. Of 10,000 to 15,000 distinct CDR3 sequences detected, 35% to 45% appear once; the ten largest clones hold roughly 6.7%. TCR beta rearrangements were amplified from peripheral blood genomic DNA. The sequencing input was blood. The receptors stem from a human donor in good health. The donor label of this sample is uncertain.

This clonotype has only a few counts. The V gene is TRBV19, the J gene TRBJ1-5; 7 bases are a match to TRBD1. Looked up from germline, CDR1 is LNHDA and CDR2 is SQIVND (reference sequence). The CDR3 has 14 amino acids. V trimming: 5 bases; J trimming: 5 bases; junction bases outside the gene matches: 6. The CDR3 DNA follows: TGTGCCAGTAGTTCCGGGACAGATTATCAGCCCCAGCATTTT. Amino acids: CASSSGTDYQPQHF. Combining the CDR3 with reference TRBV19 and TRBJ1-5 gives the whole variable domain DGGITQSPKYLFRKEGQNVTLSCEQNLNHDAMYWYRQDPGQGLRLIYYSQIVNDFQKGDIAEGYSVSREKKESFPLTVTSAQKNPTAFYLCASSSGTDYQPQHFGDGTRLSIL.

This clonotype qualifies as medium-sized. The CDR3 DNA follows: TGTGCCAGTAGTATTGAGCGGGAGACCTCCGAGCAGTACTTC. Translating gives CASSIERETSEQYF. The chain joins TRBV19 to TRBJ2-7, with TRBD2 identical over 8 bases. The CDR3 spans 14 residues. V was pared by 3 bases and J by 6 bases, with 7 bases of the junction left unmatched. Looked up from germline, CDR1 is LNHDA and CDR2 is SQIVND (reference sequence).

This clonotype occurred a few times. The rearrangement uses TRBV6-5 and TRBJ2-1; TRBD2 aligns across 7 bases. The CDR3 has 15 residues. CDR1 MNHEY and CDR2 SVGAGI come from the germline V gene. The V segment lost 6 bases and the J segment 9 bases; nucleotides outside the gene matches: 14. The chain's CDR3 is CASRRGSVSLSEQFF. CDR3 bases: TGTGCCAGCAGGCGCGGGAGCGTGTCTCTTAGTGAGCAGTTCTTC.

The rearrangement joins TRBV6-1 to TRBJ2-2, with 11 bases lining up with TRBD2. Trimming took 6 bases from V and 5 from J; bases not matched to a gene: 5. CDR1 is MNHNS and CDR2 is SASEGT in the germline V gene. This CDR3 has 15 amino acids. The CDR3 nucleotides read TGTGCCAGCAGGGGGACTAGCGGCTTGACCGGGGAGCTGTTTTTT. Protein sequence: CASRGTSGLTGELFF.

The genes are TRBV18 and TRBJ1-3, with D unresolved. There are 13 residues in the CDR3. The germline V gene encodes CDR1 KGHSH and CDR2 LQKENI. V lost 2 bases and J lost 4, with 6 bases in between. CDR3 nucleotides: TGTGCCAGCTCACCATCCGAAGGAAACACCATATATTTT. The encoded protein is CASSPSEGNTIYF. The full variable domain, rest sourced from reference TRBV18 and TRBJ1-3, is NAGVMQNPRHLVRRRGQEARLRCSPMKGHSHVYWYRQLPEEGLKFMVYLQKENIIDESGMPKERFSAEFPKEGPSILRIQQVVRGDSAAYFCASSPSEGNTIYFGEGSWLTVV.

This clonotype was observed a single time. The chain employs TRBV7-6 and TRBJ2-2; 9 bases are shared with TRBD2. Germline V gives CDR1 SGHVS, CDR2 FNYEAQ. V shed 5 bases, J shed 3 bases, and the junction held 1 base outside the gene matches. The CDR3 contains 14 residues. The DNA of the CDR3 is TGTGCCAGCAGCGCGGGGGGGTACACCGGGGAGCTGTTTTTT. Its protein is CASSAGGYTGELFF.

The gene calls are TRBV18 and TRBJ2-7; 7 bases are a match to TRBD1. Germline V gene data show CDR1 as KGHSH and CDR2 as LQKENI. V was clipped by 3 bases and J by 4 bases; unmatched bases: 6. The CDR3 has 14 residues. The CDR3 DNA sequence: TGTGCCAGCTCACCCGACAGGGTAGCTTACGAGCAGTACTTC. The encoded protein is CASSPDRVAYEQYF.

This sequence joins TRBV18 and TRBJ2-7; D ambiguous. Germline V lookup: CDR1 KGHSH, CDR2 LQKENI. This CDR3 region has 15 residues. Trimming removed 6 bases at V and 1 base at J, with 16 bases between. CDR3 residues: CASSPTPESSYEQYF. The CDR3 DNA sequence: TGTGCCAGCTCCCCGACCCCGGAATCTTCCTACGAGCAGTACTTC.

Comments on this clonotype: One end of the junction is discordant with germline, which a read error may explain. This chain connects TRBV15 to TRBJ2-6, with TRBD1 as a possible D gene (6 bases). Germline V CDR1 and CDR2: LNHNV, YYDKDF (reference sequence). The CDR3 is 16 amino acids. The CDR3 protein is CVTSRVTGSGANVLTF. DNA of the CDR3: TGTGTCACCAGCAGAGTGACAGGATCTGGGGCCAACGTCCTGACTTTC.

The V gene is TRBV5-6, the J gene TRBJ2-7, with D tentatively TRBD1 (5 bases). The V gene's germline CDR1 is SGHDT and CDR2 YYEEEE. V was pared by 0 bases and J by 5 bases, with 12 bases between. The CDR3 sequence is 14 residues long. CDR3 region: CASSLGGVRDEQYF. CDR3 nucleotides: TGTGCCAGCAGCTTGGGGGGCGTCCGGGACGAGCAGTACTTC.

This chain joins TRBV15 and TRBJ2-7; 12 bases map to TRBD2. CDR1 LNHNV and CDR2 YYDKDF come from the germline V gene (reference sequence). V lost 0 bases and J lost 2; bases outside the gene matches: 5. This CDR3 contains 17 residues. In DNA form, the CDR3 reads TGTGCCACCAGCAGAGATCGGACTAGCGGGGTCACCTACGAGCAGTACTTC. This codes for CATSRDRTSGVTYEQYF.

The chain uses TRBV6-5 and TRBJ2-3; 9 nucleotides agree with TRBD2. Losses at the gene ends were 0 bases for V and 1 base for J; bases not matched to a gene: 8. The CDR3 is 18 residues long. The V gene's germline CDR1 is MNHEY and CDR2 SVGAGI. CDR3 amino acids: CASSYSRGGRWGTDTQYF. CDR3 in DNA: TGTGCCAGCAGTTACTCGCGGGGGGGTAGGTGGGGCACAGATACGCAGTATTTT.

This clonotype is categorized as medium-sized. V gene TRBV29-1 combines with J gene TRBJ1-2; the D is unclear. The CDR3 covers 14 residues. Germline CDR1 and CDR2: SQVTM and ANQGSEA. V lost 4 bases and J lost 2, with 14 bases in between. CDR3 amino acids: CSVASPLRNYGYTF. For the CDR3, the DNA is TGCAGCGTTGCCTCTCCGTTAAGGAACTATGGCTACACCTTC.

The chain joins TRBV27 to TRBJ2-3; the D gene is possibly TRBD2 (7 bases). The CDR3 consists of 15 residues. The germline CDR1 and CDR2 sequences are MNHEY and SMNVEV (reference sequence). V lost 2 bases, J lost 1 base, and 10 bases lay in between. This chain's CDR3 is CASSLGGAGTDTQYF. The CDR3 region has the DNA TGTGCCAGCAGTTTAGGGGGGGCGGGCACAGATACGCAGTATTTT.

This clonotype has more than one count but fewer than ten. The gene calls are TRBV7-6 and TRBJ1-2, with 7 nucleotides matching TRBD1. From germline, CDR1 is SGHVS and CDR2 FNYEAQ. This CDR3 region has 12 residues. J was trimmed by 4 bases and V by 5 bases; bases with no gene match: 1. CDR3 coding DNA: TGTGCCAGCAGCCGGGACAGCTATGGCTACACCTTC. It yields the protein CASSRDSYGYTF.

This sequence joins TRBV30 and TRBJ1-2; 8 nucleotides align to TRBD1. The CDR3 totals 13 residues. The germline V gene has CDR1 GTSNPN and CDR2 SVGIG (reference sequence). The ends lost 4 bases at V and 4 bases at J; junction bases unmatched: 5. The CDR3 region is CAWKTGAGYGYTF. The CDR3 bases are TGTGCCTGGAAGACAGGGGCAGGCTATGGCTACACCTTC.

The V gene is TRBV11-2, the J gene TRBJ2-4; D call uncertain. V was trimmed by 5 bases and J by 4 bases, leaving 18 bases between them. CDR1 and CDR2 from the germline V gene are SGHAT and FQNNGV. The CDR3 has 16 amino acids. CDR3 loop: CASSPTTWAGKNIQYF. DNA of the CDR3: TGTGCCAGCAGCCCGACAACCTGGGCTGGGAAAAACATTCAGTACTTC.

The J gene is TRBJ2-3, the V gene TRBV27; D possibly corresponds to TRBD1 (5 bases). This CDR3 is built from 14 residues. The germline CDR1 and CDR2 sequences are MNHEY and SMNVEV (reference sequence). The V and J ends lost 5 bases and 2 bases respectively, with 11 bases between them. The CDR3, as DNA: TGTGCCAGCAGTAAGGCACAGGTCACAGATACGCAGTATTTT. Residues: CASSKAQVTDTQYF.

This clonotype was detected a few times. The rearrangement joins TRBV11-3 to TRBJ2-6; TRBD1 agrees at 9 bases. Germline lookup yields CDR1 SGHNT and CDR2 YENEEA. The CDR3 runs 16 residues. Trimming took 5 bases from V and 2 from J; bases not matched to a gene: 4. The CDR3 protein is CASSAGTGPGANVLTF. For the CDR3, the DNA is TGTGCCAGCAGCGCCGGGACAGGGCCTGGGGCCAACGTCCTGACTTTC.

This clonotype was counted only a few times. V gene TRBV6-5 combines with J gene TRBJ1-1; unclear D gene. The CDR3 sequence is 13 residues long. CDR1 is MNHEY and CDR2 is SVGAGI in the germline V gene. Deletions cut 6 bases from V and 3 bases from J, with 11 bases between. This CDR3 is CASRGRRDTEAFF. The CDR3 DNA is TGTGCCAGCAGAGGGAGGAGGGACACTGAAGCTTTCTTT.